This passage covers 27 T cell receptor beta chains from one sample sequenced in a study of cytomegalovirus exposure and HLA in healthy donors. The PCR ran on 60 Vbeta and 13 Jbeta primers. Clones were read by immunoSEQ multiplex PCR, and TCRdb kept only the in-frame ones, dropping some. The sample includes some 150,000 clones, less than 85% of them seen just once. The specimen sequenced was PBMCs. Receptors originate from a man aged 45-60 years in good health and CMV-seropositive.

V is TRBV27 and J is TRBJ2-7, with D hard to call. The V and J ends lost 6 bases and 0 bases respectively, with 12 bases between them. Germline CDR1 MNHEY, CDR2 SMNVEV (reference sequence). The CDR3 is 14 amino acids. CDR3 loop: CASRPSRSSYEQYF. The CDR3 DNA is TGTGCCAGCAGACCCAGCCGGAGCTCCTACGAGCAGTACTTC.

The rearrangement uses TRBV6-1 and TRBJ1-5, with TRBD1 matching over 8 bases. Losses at the gene ends were 8 bases for V and 6 bases for J; bases not matched to a gene: 6. The CDR3 consists of 13 residues. The germline CDR1 and CDR2 sequences are MNHNS and SASEGT. For the CDR3, the DNA is TGTGCCAGCTGCAGGGGGCCTTTTCAGCCCCAGCATTTT. Its protein is CASCRGPFQPQHF.

This clone was seen just once. The rearrangement links TRBV7-2 to TRBJ1-4; the match to TRBD1 covers 8 bases. Germline CDR1 SGHTA, CDR2 FQGNSA. The CDR3 extends over 14 amino acids. V gave up 5 bases and J gave up 10 bases; unmatched junction bases: 9. The CDR3 sequence: CASSPRTGMGKLFF. DNA for the CDR3: TGTGCCAGCAGCCCGAGGACAGGGATGGGAAAACTGTTTTTT.

The chain joins TRBV15 to TRBJ2-1; no definite D call. CDR1 and CDR2 from the germline V gene are LNHNV and YYDKDF (reference sequence). V was clipped by 1 base and J by 13 bases, with 11 bases between them. This CDR3 has 12 amino acids. CDR3: CATSRGPQVQFF. CDR3 coding DNA: TGTGCCACCAGCAGAGGGCCCCAGGTCCAGTTCTTC.

The chain couples TRBV5-5 to TRBJ1-2; 9 bases map to TRBD1. The junction had 9 bases not matched to a gene; V was cut back by 4 bases and J by 8 bases. The CDR3 runs 14 residues. Germline CDR1 and CDR2: SGHKS and YYEKEE (reference sequence). This CDR3 is CASSLTGGAVGYTF. The CDR3 region has the DNA TGTGCCAGCAGCCTAACAGGGGGCGCGGTCGGCTACACCTTC.

The rearrangement links TRBV28 to TRBJ2-1; 8 positions agree with TRBD1. The germline V gene has CDR1 MDHEN and CDR2 SYDVKM. The CDR3 covers 14 residues. Trimming cost V 5 bases and J 7 bases; bases outside gene matches: 7. CDR3 region: CASSKSDRGNEQFF. The CDR3 bases are TGTGCCAGCAGTAAAAGCGACAGGGGAAATGAGCAGTTCTTC. The full variable domain, with the rest looked up from reference TRBV28 and TRBJ2-1, is DVKVTQSSRYLVKRTGEKVFLECVQDMDHENMFWYRQDPGLGLRLIYFSYDVKMKEKGDIPEGYSVSREKKERFSLILESASTNQTSMYLCASSKSDRGNEQFFGPGTRLTVL.

The chain uses TRBV6-1 and TRBJ1-3; tentative D call: TRBD1 (5 bases). Germline V CDR1 and CDR2: MNHNS, SASEGT. CDR3 size: 17 residues. V was clipped by 0 bases and J by 4 bases, with 16 bases between them. The CDR3 sequence is CASSEAPLLGEGNTIYF. As DNA, the CDR3 is TGTGCCAGCAGTGAAGCGCCCCTTTTAGGGGAAGGAAACACCATATATTTT.

As regards this clone: The sample contains more than one DNA sequence encoding this CDR3. J is TRBJ1-4 and V is TRBV19, with 9 bases matching TRBD1. V was clipped by 4 bases and J by 8 bases; unmatched bases: 8. CDR3 length: 15 residues. Germline values: CDR1 LNHDA, CDR2 SQIVND (reference sequence). CDR3 bases: TGTGCCAGTAGTAGACAACAGGGGGCGCCGGAAAAACTGTTTTTT. Its protein product is CASSRQQGAPEKLFF.

The chain combines TRBV18 with TRBJ2-7; D is undetermined. From germline, CDR1 is KGHSH and CDR2 LQKENI. Trimming removed 3 bases at V and 6 bases at J, with 15 bases between. There are 14 residues in the CDR3. CDR3 nucleotide sequence: TGTGCCAGCTCACCGGTCCCAGGCCAAGGCGAGCAGTACTTC. It yields the protein CASSPVPGQGEQYF.

The chain carries TRBV19 and TRBJ2-3; 8 bases align to TRBD2. This CDR3 comprises 17 residues. After removal of 4 bases from V and 1 base from J, the junction contained 10 bases not matched to a gene. Germline V CDR1 and CDR2: LNHDA, SQIVND (reference sequence). The CDR3 DNA sequence: TGTGCCAGTAGTACAAACCGGGAGGGCTGGGGCACAGATACGCAGTATTTT. This codes for CASSTNREGWGTDTQYF. The whole variable domain, remainder taken from reference TRBV19 and TRBJ2-3, is DGGITQSPKYLFRKEGQNVTLSCEQNLNHDAMYWYRQDPGQGLRLIYYSQIVNDFQKGDIAEGYSVSREKKESFPLTVTSAQKNPTAFYLCASSTNREGWGTDTQYFGPGTRLTVL.

CDR3 in amino acids: CASSPGTGELFF. CDR3 DNA sequence: TGTGCCAGCAGCCCCGGGACAGGGGAGCTGTTTTTT. The chain joins TRBV7-3 to TRBJ2-2, with D possibly being TRBD1 (6 bases). CDR1 is SGHTA, CDR2 FQGTGA, per germline. This CDR3 has 12 residues. Trimming stripped 5 bases from V and 8 bases from J, with 9 bases between.

The chain is built from TRBV6-6 and TRBJ1-1; 8 bases line up with TRBD1. Germline V gene sequence: CDR1 MNHNY, CDR2 SVGAGI (reference sequence). Trimming removed 5 bases from V and 1 base from J; junction bases left unmatched: 3. CDR3 length: 14 amino acids. Here the CDR3 DNA reads TGTGCCAGCAGTAACAGGGGGAGGAACACTGAAGCTTTCTTT. It encodes CASSNRGRNTEAFF.

V gene TRBV4-2 combines with J gene TRBJ2-7; perhaps TRBD1 as D (5 bases). The CDR3 totals 15 residues. The germline V and J ends were trimmed by 1 base and 5 bases, with 15 bases remaining between them. Germline V lookup: CDR1 LGHNA, CDR2 YNFKEQ. The chain's CDR3 is CASSQVQGRGHEQYF. CDR3 sequence (DNA): TGTGCCAGCAGCCAAGTGCAGGGTCGAGGCCACGAGCAGTACTTC.

The V and J genes are TRBV11-3 and TRBJ2-7, with 9 bases aligning to TRBD2. CDR1 SGHNT and CDR2 YENEEA come from the germline V gene. The CDR3 is 16 residues long. V trimming: 5 bases; J trimming: 2 bases; junction bases outside the gene matches: 10. The CDR3 spells CASSRLAAPSTYEQYF. CDR3 DNA: TGTGCCAGCAGCCGACTAGCGGCCCCAAGTACCTACGAGCAGTACTTC.

V and J are TRBV30 and TRBJ2-7; D call uncertain. Germline values: CDR1 GTSNPN, CDR2 SVGIG (reference sequence). The CDR3 length is 12 residues. Trimming pared 0 bases from V and 3 bases from J, leaving 6 bases between. DNA for the CDR3: TGTGCCTGGAGTGTGGCAGTCTACGAGCAGTACTTC. Encoded protein: CAWSVAVYEQYF.

The V and J genes are TRBV11-3 and TRBJ2-1; unclear D gene. Germline CDR1 SGHNT, CDR2 YENEEA. Trimming removed 5 bases from V and 4 bases from J, with 12 bases in between. This CDR3 is built from 14 residues. CDR3 region: CASSASRSYNEQFF. The CDR3 nucleotides read TGTGCCAGCAGCGCGAGCAGGTCTTACAATGAGCAGTTCTTC.

The V and J genes are TRBV6-5 and TRBJ2-7, with TRBD2 identical over 8 bases. The CDR3 is 14 amino acids. In germline, CDR1 is MNHEY, CDR2 SVGAGI. The J segment lost 6 bases and the V segment lost 2 bases, leaving 6 bases of the junction unmatched. CDR3 amino acids: CASSYGFAGGEQYF. The CDR3 DNA sequence: TGTGCCAGCAGTTACGGCTTTGCGGGGGGCGAGCAGTACTTC.

The CDR3 loop is CASSLEGDRDETQYF. DNA for the CDR3: TGTGCCAGCAGCTTAGAGGGCGACAGGGACGAGACCCAGTACTTC. The V and J genes are TRBV11-2 and TRBJ2-5; 7 nucleotides align to TRBD1. Germline CDR1 and CDR2: SGHAT and FQNNGV. The V and J ends lost 0 bases and 5 bases, in that order; junction bases with no gene match: 6. The CDR3 totals 15 residues.

The gene calls are TRBV10-1 and TRBJ2-3; TRBD2 matches 10 bases. Germline V gene sequence: CDR1 WNHNN, CDR2 SYGVQD (reference sequence). With V trimmed by 4 bases and J by 4 bases, 8 bases remained unmatched. The CDR3 spans 16 residues. The chain's CDR3 is CASSASSGSTPDTQYF. DNA of the CDR3: TGCGCCAGCAGTGCTTCTAGCGGGAGCACGCCAGATACGCAGTATTTT.

The rearrangement joins TRBV11-2 to TRBJ2-1; 8 bases fit TRBD1. The length of the CDR3 is 15 residues. The germline V gene encodes CDR1 SGHAT and CDR2 FQNNGV. J lost 2 bases, V lost 5 bases, and 5 bases had no gene match. The DNA for the CDR3 is TGTGCCAGCAGCCCTTGGACAGGGACCTACAATGAGCAGTTCTTC. Translation: CASSPWTGTYNEQFF. The full variable domain, completed using reference TRBV11-2 and TRBJ2-1, is EAGVAQSPRYKIIEKRQSVAFWCNPISGHATLYWYQQILGQGPKLLIQFQNNGVVDDSQLPKDRFSAERLKGVDSTLKIQPAKLEDSAVYLCASSPWTGTYNEQFFGPGTRLTVL.

This chain connects TRBV30 to TRBJ1-5; 7 nucleotides line up with TRBD1. The length of the CDR3 is 15 residues. In germline, CDR1 is GTSNPN, CDR2 SVGIG (reference sequence). V trimming: 4 bases; J trimming: 3 bases; junction bases outside the gene matches: 9. The CDR3 nucleotides are TGTGCCTGGAACCAGTTTGGGACAGTCAATCAGCCCCAGCATTTT. Translated, it gives CAWNQFGTVNQPQHF.

On this clone itself: Other DNA sequences in this specimen translate into the identical CDR3. The chain uses TRBV7-9 and TRBJ2-3; maybe TRBD1 (5 bases). With 4 bases removed from V and 2 bases from J, the gap between germline ends came to 19 bases. Germline V gene lookup returns CDR1 SEHNR and CDR2 FQNEAQ (reference sequence). The CDR3 runs 17 residues. CDR3 DNA: TGTGCCAGCAGCTACCAATACAGGTACCGGGTCACAGATACGCAGTATTTT. This codes for CASSYQYRYRVTDTQYF. The variable domain in full, with the rest retrieved from reference TRBV7-9 and TRBJ2-3, is DTGVSQNPRHKITKRGQNVTFRCDPISEHNRLYWYRQTLGQGPEFLTYFQNEAQLEKSRLLSDRFSAERPKGSFSTLEIQRTEQGDSAMYLCASSYQYRYRVTDTQYFGPGTRLTVL.

This clone was seen a single time. The rearrangement uses TRBV14 and TRBJ2-3; no definite D call. CDR1 and CDR2 (germline): SGHDN, FVKESK. This CDR3 is built from 14 residues. The germline V and J ends were trimmed by 1 base and 4 bases, with 9 bases remaining between them. The CDR3, as DNA: TGTGCCAGCAGCCAAGTTTATGTTTCAGATACGCAGTATTTT. Translated, it gives CASSQVYVSDTQYF.

With regard to this clone: Other DNA sequences in this specimen translate into the identical CDR3. This chain links TRBV5-1 with TRBJ2-3; 12 nucleotides align to TRBD2. Germline V gene data show CDR1 as SGHRS and CDR2 as YFSETQ. The CDR3 has 15 amino acids. V dropped 2 bases and J dropped 3; count of bases not matched to a gene: 1. CDR3 sequence reads: CASSFLAGGTDTQYF. CDR3 nucleotides: TGCGCCAGCAGCTTCCTAGCGGGAGGGACAGATACGCAGTATTTT.

V and J are TRBV5-1 and TRBJ2-1; 7 nucleotides align to TRBD1. The germline gives CDR1 SGHRS, CDR2 YFSETQ. The CDR3 has 17 amino acids. V gave up 4 bases and J gave up 0 bases; unmatched junction bases: 10. DNA of the CDR3: TGCGCCAGCAGCACACGACAGGGACCGACCTCCTACAATGAGCAGTTCTTC. This gives the protein CASSTRQGPTSYNEQFF.

The genes are TRBV30 and TRBJ1-2; 7 bases are shared with TRBD1. The CDR3 runs to 15 residues. The J segment lost 4 bases and the V segment lost 1 base, leaving 9 bases of the junction unmatched. Germline-derived CDR1 and CDR2 are GTSNPN and SVGIG (reference sequence). DNA of the CDR3: TGTGCCTGGAGTGGGGGAGACAGGGCTAGCTATGGCTACACCTTC. It yields the protein CAWSGGDRASYGYTF.

V gene TRBV27 combines with J gene TRBJ1-5; D not resolved. The CDR3 totals 13 residues. The V gene lost 6 bases and the J gene lost 6 bases, with 12 bases spanning the gap. The germline CDR1 and CDR2 sequences are MNHEY and SMNVEV (reference sequence). CDR3 DNA: TGTGCCAGCAGCCCCTTTCTTCGTCAGCCCCAGCATTTT. This translates into CASSPFLRQPQHF.